The 22 T cell receptor beta chains presented below share a single source sample, sequenced in a study of blood T cell repertoires in COVID-19. The data were produced by immunoSEQ multiplex PCR, yet TCRdb's version contains in-frame clones alone and is incomplete. The sample holds 15,000 to 20,000 clones, more than 65% seen once. The sample comprised peripheral blood. The receptors were sampled from a woman between 70 and 85 years old with active COVID-19.

This clone has just a few counts. This rearrangement joins TRBV11-2 to TRBJ2-3; TRBD1 aligns across 8 bases. V shed 5 bases and J 1 base; nucleotides not matched to a gene: 5. Germline V gives CDR1 SGHAT, CDR2 FQNNGV. The CDR3 extends over 15 amino acids. The CDR3 nucleotides read TGTGCCAGCAGCCGGACAGGGTATGGCACAGATACGCAGTATTTT. It translates to CASSRTGYGTDTQYF.

In this sample, this clone turned up once. This rearrangement joins TRBV9 to TRBJ2-4; TRBD2 aligns across 12 bases. After removal of 4 bases from V and 5 bases from J, the junction contained 7 bases not matched to a gene. Germline V gene lookup returns CDR1 SGDLS and CDR2 YYNGEE. The CDR3 contains 16 residues. CDR3 sequence reads: CASSPRLAGAENIQYF. CDR3 sequence (DNA): TGTGCCAGCAGCCCGCGACTAGCGGGAGCGGAAAACATTCAGTACTTC. Drawing the rest from reference TRBV9 and TRBJ2-4, the complete variable domain is DSGVTQTPKHLITATGQRVTLRCSPRSGDLSVYWYQQSLDQGLQFLIQYYNGEERAKGNILERFSAQQFPDLHSELNLSSLELGDSALYFCASSPRLAGAENIQYFGAGTRLSVL.

The V call is TRBV4-2, the J call TRBJ2-1; the match to TRBD2 covers 7 bases. Germline V gene data show CDR1 as LGHNA and CDR2 as YNFKEQ. Germline trimming cut 1 base from V and 4 bases from J; bases unmatched to any gene: 7. The CDR3 totals 16 residues. CDR3 amino acids: CASSQARWGGYNEQFF. CDR3 coding DNA: TGTGCCAGCAGCCAAGCGCGGTGGGGGGGATACAATGAGCAGTTCTTC.

V and J are TRBV12-1 and TRBJ2-5; the table gives TRBD2 as D, unverified against the DNA. TRBV12-1 is classified as a pseudogene. CDR3 length: 24 residues. CDR3 sequence (DNA): TGTGCCAGCAGCCGGGGGGCCAGCTTTTTTTTTCTCGAGCACGGGACTAGCGGCAAAGAGACCCAGTACTTC. Encoded protein: CASSRGASFFFLEHGTSGKETQYF.

This clone was seen only once. V gene TRBV6-1 combines with J gene TRBJ2-7; 7 nucleotides match TRBD2. V lost 4 bases to trimming and J lost 0 bases; unmatched junction nucleotides: 3. This CDR3 spans 14 amino acids. CDR1 is MNHNS, CDR2 SASEGT, per germline. As DNA, the CDR3 is TGTGCCAGCAGTGTAGCGGGCAACTCCTACGAGCAGTACTTC. Amino acids: CASSVAGNSYEQYF.

V usage is TRBV5-1 and J usage is TRBJ2-7, with 7 bases lining up with TRBD2. The CDR3 contains 15 residues. Germline V gene data show CDR1 as SGHRS and CDR2 as YFSETQ. The ends lost 4 bases at V and 5 bases at J; junction bases unmatched: 12. The CDR3 DNA reads TGCGCCAGCAGCCTCCCGAGCGGGAAGGTAAACGAGCAGTACTTC. It encodes CASSLPSGKVNEQYF.

The rearrangement joins TRBV7-2 to TRBJ2-4; TRBD2 is a possible D gene (6 bases). The CDR3 is 15 residues long. The V gene lost 4 bases and the J gene lost 1 base, with 11 bases spanning the gap. Germline-derived CDR1 and CDR2 are SGHTA and FQGNSA. For the CDR3, the DNA is TGTGCCAGCAGCTGGGGGGTGGGTGCCAAAAACATTCAGTACTTC. Protein product: CASSWGVGAKNIQYF.

The rearrangement joins TRBV7-3 to TRBJ2-1; D is uncertain. CDR1 SGHTA and CDR2 FQGTGA come from the germline V gene. The CDR3 covers 11 residues. Deletions cut 7 bases from V and 6 bases from J, with 7 bases between. The CDR3 protein is CASTSGNEQFF. In DNA form, the CDR3 reads TGTGCCAGCACCTCAGGCAATGAGCAGTTCTTC.

This clone occurred a few times. V is TRBV4-1 and J is TRBJ2-6, with D hard to call. Trimming took 2 bases from V and 5 from J, leaving 13 bases between them. Looked up from germline, CDR1 is MGHRA and CDR2 is YSYEKL. This CDR3 comprises 16 residues. CDR3 amino acids: CASSQSPVSRANVLTF. As DNA, the CDR3 is TGCGCCAGCAGCCAATCCCCCGTGTCCCGGGCCAACGTCCTGACTTTC.

For this clone: Sequence at one end of the junction differs from germline and may be a read error. The rearrangement uses TRBV11-2 and TRBJ2-1, with 7 bases aligning to TRBD2. CDR1 SGHAT and CDR2 FQNNGV come from the germline V gene. The CDR3 contains 16 residues. The chain's CDR3 is CTSSQLEGGLHNEQFF. The CDR3 nucleotides are TGTACCAGCAGCCAGCTGGAGGGAGGGCTCCACAATGAGCAGTTCTTC. The full variable domain, completed using reference TRBV11-2 and TRBJ2-1, is EAGVAQSPRYKIIEKRQSVAFWCNPISGHATLYWYQQILGQGPKLLIQFQNNGVVDDSQLPKDRFSAERLKGVDSTLKIQPAKLEDSAVYLCTSSQLEGGLHNEQFFGPGTRLTVL.

The rearrangement uses TRBV19 and TRBJ2-5; 8 nucleotides match TRBD2. There are 14 residues in the CDR3. Germline trimming cut 7 bases from V and 2 bases from J; bases unmatched to any gene: 6. Germline V gene sequence: CDR1 LNHDA, CDR2 SQIVND (reference sequence). The CDR3 sequence is CASKDGRAQETQYF. CDR3 bases: TGTGCCAGTAAGGACGGGAGGGCGCAAGAGACCCAGTACTTC.

The chain uses TRBV13 and TRBJ2-7; 7 bases fit TRBD2. V was clipped by 5 bases and J by 0 bases; unmatched bases: 10. The CDR3 consists of 16 residues. Germline V gene lookup returns CDR1 PRHDT and CDR2 FYEKMQ (reference sequence). CDR3 amino acids: CASSTFLAAYSYEQYF. For the CDR3, the DNA is TGTGCCAGCAGCACCTTTCTAGCGGCCTACTCCTACGAGCAGTACTTC.

The chain links TRBV5-8 to TRBJ2-5; 14 bases align to TRBD2. J lost 4 bases, V lost 4 bases, and 6 bases had no gene match. CDR1 is SGHTS, CDR2 YDEGEE, per germline. CDR3 length: 16 residues. The CDR3: CASSRGTSGRAETQYF. The CDR3, as DNA: TGTGCCAGCAGCCGAGGGACTAGCGGGAGAGCAGAGACCCAGTACTTC.

The chain is built from TRBV19 and TRBJ2-7; D is perhaps TRBD2 (6 bases). The CDR3 is 14 amino acids. Germline loops: CDR1 LNHDA, CDR2 SQIVND (reference sequence). Trimming stripped 3 bases from V and 0 bases from J, with 9 bases between. The CDR3 region has the DNA TGTGCCAGTAGTATCCCCGGGAGCTCCTACGAGCAGTACTTC. Encoded protein: CASSIPGSSYEQYF.

The chain is built from TRBV25-1 and TRBJ2-7; D uncertain. V was shortened by 1 base and J by 4 bases, with 2 bases between the two germline ends. There are 11 residues in the CDR3. Per the germline V gene, CDR1 is MGHDK and CDR2 is SYGVNS. The CDR3 sequence: CASSESYEQYF. CDR3 DNA sequence: TGTGCCAGCAGTGAATCGTACGAGCAGTACTTC.

The V gene is TRBV25-1, the J gene TRBJ1-1; TRBD1 might be the D (6 bases). The CDR3 spans 12 residues. V gave up 4 bases and J gave up 12 bases, with 15 bases separating them. Per germline, CDR1 MGHDK and CDR2 SYGVNS. Here the CDR3 DNA reads TGTGCCAGCAGTGCCCAGACAGGAAGGTCTTTCTTT. Its protein product is CASSAQTGRSFF.

The chain carries TRBV6-2 or TRBV6-3 and TRBJ2-2, with 8 positions matching TRBD2. Per germline, CDR1 MNHEY and CDR2 SVGEGT. V shed 6 bases, J shed 0 bases, and the junction held 3 bases outside the gene matches. The CDR3 loop spans 15 amino acids. The CDR3 is CASSPGGANTGELFF. CDR3 in DNA: TGTGCCAGCAGCCCCGGGGGGGCGAACACCGGGGAGCTGTTTTTT.

The chain combines TRBV7-6 with TRBJ2-7; a possible D gene is TRBD1 (5 bases). Germline loops: CDR1 SGHVS, CDR2 FNYEAQ. The CDR3 consists of 15 residues. Trimming removed 7 bases at V and 5 bases at J, with 21 bases between. The CDR3 protein is CASTPQLGPQDEQYF. CDR3 bases: TGTGCCAGCACCCCTCAGTTGGGGCCCCAGGACGAGCAGTACTTC.

This chain joins TRBV7-3 and TRBJ2-1; 9 bases match TRBD2. J gave up 10 bases and V 5 bases, and 9 bases lay outside the gene matches. The CDR3 has 14 amino acids. Germline-derived CDR1 and CDR2 are SGHTA and FQGTGA. Here the CDR3 DNA reads TGTGCCAGCAGCATGGTTAGCGGGAGTAGCGAGCAGTTCTTC. Translation gives CASSMVSGSSEQFF.

V and J are TRBV28 and TRBJ2-1; D unclear. Trimming took off 6 bases at V and 13 bases at J, with 13 bases between the two ends. The CDR3 is 11 residues long. CDR1 and CDR2 from the germline V gene are MDHEN and SYDVKM. CDR3 in amino acids: CASSRMSDQFF. The CDR3 coding sequence is TGTGCCAGCAGCCGGATGAGCGATCAGTTCTTC.

This chain's CDR3 is CASGEGDTEAFF. In nucleotides, the CDR3 is TGTGCCAGCGGTGAAGGGGACACTGAAGCTTTCTTT. V is TRBV28 and J is TRBJ1-1; TRBD1 might be the D (5 bases). V lost 8 bases to trimming and J lost 3 bases, with 10 bases between them. CDR3 length equals 12 residues. In germline, CDR1 is MDHEN, CDR2 SYDVKM.

This chain connects TRBV7-2 to TRBJ2-7, with 12 positions matching TRBD2. The germline CDR1 and CDR2 sequences are SGHTA and FQGNSA. There are 15 residues in the CDR3. V dropped 5 bases and J dropped 7; count of bases not matched to a gene: 9. This CDR3 reads CASSPGLAGPREQYF. The CDR3 DNA reads TGTGCCAGCAGCCCAGGACTAGCGGGGCCTAGAGAGCAGTACTTC.